A single sample is the source of the 19 T cell receptor beta chains below, sequenced in a study of shared clonotypes between healthy human individuals. Generated by immunoSEQ multiplex PCR, the TCRdb table keeps only in-frame clones and is missing some. The sample has more than 2 million clones; roughly 96% are singletons. The sample was naive CD4+ T cells sorted from blood. As to subset: CD45RA+ positively selected. The origin of the receptors is a man aged 18 to 30 in good health.

The chain employs TRBV19 and TRBJ2-3, with 9 bases matching TRBD1. The V gene's germline CDR1 is LNHDA and CDR2 SQIVND (reference sequence). CDR3 size: 15 residues. The V gene end was trimmed by 2 bases and the J gene end by 5 bases; junction bases not matched to a gene: 5. Here the CDR3 reads CASSINTGGLDTQYF. DNA for the CDR3: TGTGCCAGTAGTATAAATACAGGGGGCTTAGATACGCAGTATTTT.

The chain carries TRBV9 and TRBJ2-3, with D unresolved. The CDR3 extends over 15 amino acids. Trimming pared 0 bases from V and 4 bases from J, leaving 12 bases between. From germline, CDR1 is SGDLS and CDR2 YYNGEE. The DNA of the CDR3 is TGTGCCAGCAGCGTAGAAATCCGTGAGGCAGATACGCAGTATTTT. Translating gives CASSVEIREADTQYF.

V is TRBV2 and J is TRBJ1-1; 9 bases align to TRBD1. Germline V gene lookup returns CDR1 SNHLY and CDR2 FYNNEI. Trimming took 10 bases from V and 2 from J; bases not matched to a gene: 8. This CDR3 is built from 14 residues. In DNA form, the CDR3 reads TGTGCCAACGGACAGGGGTCTCAAAACACTGAAGCTTTCTTT. Protein: CANGQGSQNTEAFF. Full variable domain (missing parts from reference TRBV2 and TRBJ1-1): EPEVTQTPSHQVTQMGQEVILRCVPISNHLYFYWYRQILGQKVEFLVSFYNNEISEKSEIFDDQFSVERPDGSNFTLKIRSTKLEDSAMYFCANGQGSQNTEAFFGQGTRLTVV.

The rearrangement joins TRBV6-4 to TRBJ1-1; D ambiguous. V lost 4 bases to trimming and J lost 2 bases, with 11 bases between them. The germline V gene encodes CDR1 MRHNA and CDR2 SNTAGT. CDR3 length: 14 residues. The CDR3 region is CASSVTELNTEAFF. Here the CDR3 DNA reads TGTGCCAGCAGTGTAACAGAACTTAACACTGAAGCTTTCTTT.

V is TRBV11-2 and J is TRBJ1-4; D gene uncertain. CDR3 length equals 13 residues. V gave up 2 bases and J gave up 8 bases, with 9 bases separating them. Germline V lookup: CDR1 SGHAT, CDR2 FQNNGV. In DNA, the CDR3 is TGTGCCAGCAGCTTAACCCAGGAAGAAAAACTGTTTTTT. It encodes CASSLTQEEKLFF. The full variable domain, in which reference TRBV11-2 and TRBJ1-4 provide the parts outside the CDR3, is EAGVAQSPRYKIIEKRQSVAFWCNPISGHATLYWYQQILGQGPKLLIQFQNNGVVDDSQLPKDRFSAERLKGVDSTLKIQPAKLEDSAVYLCASSLTQEEKLFFGSGTQLSVL.

The chain joins TRBV5-1 to TRBJ2-5; 9 nucleotides agree with TRBD2. In germline, CDR1 is SGHRS, CDR2 YFSETQ. Trimming at V came to 1 base and at J to 1 base, leaving 2 bases not matched to a gene. The CDR3 covers 15 residues. CDR3 loop: CASSLPSGVQETQYF. The CDR3 DNA is TGCGCCAGCAGCTTGCCTAGCGGGGTCCAAGAGACCCAGTACTTC.

The chain recombines TRBV9 with TRBJ2-1; 12 bases fit TRBD1. The V gene's germline CDR1 is SGDLS and CDR2 YYNGEE. V lost 7 bases and J lost 10; bases outside the gene matches: 12. This CDR3 region has 15 residues. Here the CDR3 DNA reads TGTGCCAGCGCCACCGGGACAGGGGGCAAGGGGGAGCAGTTCTTC. This sequence encodes CASATGTGGKGEQFF.

The chain combines TRBV11-2 with TRBJ1-1; D is ambiguous. Per germline, CDR1 SGHAT and CDR2 FQNNGV. V lost 5 bases to trimming and J lost 1 base, with 11 bases between them. The CDR3 has 14 residues. CDR3 sequence (DNA): TGTGCCAGCAGCCAAGGACTGTCGAACACTGAAGCTTTCTTT. It is translated as CASSQGLSNTEAFF.

This clone was found a few times. The J gene is TRBJ1-2, the V gene TRBV30, with a tentative D call TRBD1 (6 bases). The CDR3 is 11 residues long. V gave up 4 bases and J gave up 4 bases, with 7 bases separating them. Germline V gene data show CDR1 as GTSNPN and CDR2 as SVGIG (reference sequence). This CDR3 reads CAWTGVYGYTF. CDR3 DNA sequence: TGTGCCTGGACAGGGGTCTATGGCTACACCTTC.

The V and J genes are TRBV30 and TRBJ1-3; D ambiguous. The CDR3 runs to 13 residues. Germline lookup yields CDR1 GTSNPN and CDR2 SVGIG (reference sequence). V lost 4 bases and J 0 bases, leaving 7 bases between the germline ends. This CDR3 reads CAWTTFSGNTIYF. CDR3 in DNA: TGTGCCTGGACCACCTTCTCTGGAAACACCATATATTTT.

The chain has TRBV7-2 and TRBJ2-2, with D unclear. Germline-derived CDR1 and CDR2 are SGHTA and FQGNSA. This CDR3 spans 14 amino acids. V was trimmed by 5 bases and J by 4 bases, leaving 11 bases between them. CDR3: CASSEGWGTGELFF. CDR3 coding DNA: TGTGCCAGCAGCGAAGGGTGGGGCACCGGGGAGCTGTTTTTT.

The chain joins TRBV5-1 to TRBJ1-3, with D maybe TRBD1 (5 bases). Trimming cost V 1 base and J 0 bases, with 11 bases left between them. CDR1 and CDR2 (germline): SGHRS, YFSETQ. The CDR3 runs 16 residues. As DNA, the CDR3 is TGCGCCAGCAGCTTGCTGACAGCAGCCTCTGGAAACACCATATATTTT. Translation: CASSLLTAASGNTIYF.

This clone was seen only once. This chain links TRBV6-5 with TRBJ1-6; D might be TRBD1 (5 bases). Germline V gene data show CDR1 as MNHEY and CDR2 as SVGAGI. This CDR3 region has 14 residues. Trimming stripped 7 bases from V and 4 bases from J, with 11 bases between. This CDR3 is CASTLGGYNSPLHF. The CDR3 coding sequence is TGTGCCAGCACCCTGGGGGGGTATAATTCACCCCTCCACTTT.

The CDR3 region is CASSRTGGVYEQYF. CDR3 sequence (DNA): TGTGCCAGCAGCCGCACAGGGGGAGTCTACGAGCAGTACTTC. The gene calls are TRBV7-8 and TRBJ2-7, with 8 bases aligning to TRBD1. This CDR3 has 14 residues. Germline-derived CDR1 and CDR2 are SGHVS and FQNEAQ. V was pared by 5 bases and J by 3 bases, with 6 bases of the junction left unmatched. The variable domain in full, with the rest retrieved from reference TRBV7-8 and TRBJ2-7, is GAGVSQSPRYKVAKRGQDVALRCDPISGHVSLFWYQQALGQGPEFLTYFQNEAQLDKSGLPSDRFFAERPEGSVSTLKIQRTQQEDSAVYLCASSRTGGVYEQYFGPGTRLTVT.

The CDR3 spells CASSLLPGTSGSGEQYF. The CDR3 DNA reads as TGTGCCAGCAGTTTATTACCCGGGACTAGCGGGAGCGGCGAGCAGTACTTC. V usage is TRBV27 and J usage is TRBJ2-7, with 14 nucleotides matching TRBD2. V lost 1 base to trimming and J lost 6 bases; unmatched junction nucleotides: 8. This CDR3 contains 17 residues. Germline values: CDR1 MNHEY, CDR2 SMNVEV (reference sequence).

This clone has just a few counts. The chain employs TRBV11-2 and TRBJ1-6; D remains ambiguous. The germline V and J ends were trimmed by 8 bases and 11 bases, with 4 bases remaining between them. The CDR3 totals 9 residues. Germline V gives CDR1 SGHAT, CDR2 FQNNGV. As DNA, the CDR3 is TGTGCCAGCCCGGCACCCCTCCACTTT. This translates into CASPAPLHF. Filled out from reference TRBV11-2 and TRBJ1-6, the complete variable domain reads EAGVAQSPRYKIIEKRQSVAFWCNPISGHATLYWYQQILGQGPKLLIQFQNNGVVDDSQLPKDRFSAERLKGVDSTLKIQPAKLEDSAVYLCASPAPLHFGNGTRLTVT.

This chain connects TRBV23-1 to TRBJ1-5, with D perhaps matching TRBD1 (5 bases). TRBV23-1 is flagged as an ORF with uncertain function. Trimming shortened V by 4 bases and J by 0 bases, and 22 bases separated the two germline ends. This CDR3 region has 19 residues. The CDR3 protein is CASSPDSSDGSYSNQPQHF. The CDR3 DNA reads TGCGCCAGCAGTCCAGACAGCAGTGACGGGAGTTATAGCAATCAGCCCCAGCATTTT.

The J gene is TRBJ1-4, the V gene TRBV10-3, with 9 bases that match TRBD1. The CDR3 length is 12 residues. From germline, CDR1 is ENHRY and CDR2 SYGVKD. The trim removed 7 bases at V and 8 bases at J, leaving 2 bases unmatched. The CDR3 sequence: CAIKGQGEKLFF. For the CDR3, the DNA is TGTGCCATCAAGGGACAGGGAGAAAAACTGTTTTTT.

The V and J genes are TRBV25-1 and TRBJ2-3; D unclear. The CDR3 consists of 13 residues. Germline V gene data show CDR1 as MGHDK and CDR2 as SYGVNS. V was clipped by 2 bases and J by 3 bases, with 6 bases between them. This CDR3 reads CASSERWTDTQYF. CDR3 DNA sequence: TGTGCCAGCAGTGAACGATGGACAGATACGCAGTATTTT. The complete variable domain, with remaining parts taken from reference TRBV25-1 and TRBJ2-3, reads EADIYQTPRYLVIGTGKKITLECSQTMGHDKMYWYQQDPGMELHLIHYSYGVNSTEKGDLSSESTVSRIRTEHFPLTLESARPSHTSQYLCASSERWTDTQYFGPGTRLTVL.